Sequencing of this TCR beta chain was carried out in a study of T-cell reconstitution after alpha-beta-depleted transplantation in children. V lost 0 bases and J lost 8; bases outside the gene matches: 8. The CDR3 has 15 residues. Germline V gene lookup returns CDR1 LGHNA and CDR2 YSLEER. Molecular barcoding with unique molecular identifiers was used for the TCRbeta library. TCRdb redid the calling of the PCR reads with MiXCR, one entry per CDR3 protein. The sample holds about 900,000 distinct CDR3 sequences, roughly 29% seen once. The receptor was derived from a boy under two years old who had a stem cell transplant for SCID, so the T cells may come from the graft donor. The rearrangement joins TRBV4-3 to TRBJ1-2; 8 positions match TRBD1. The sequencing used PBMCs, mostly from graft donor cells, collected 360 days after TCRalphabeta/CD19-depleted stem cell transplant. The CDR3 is CASSQDWTGSGGYTF. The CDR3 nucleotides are TGCGCCAGCAGCCAAGATTGGACAGGGTCGGGGGGCTACACCTTC.